These T cell receptor beta chains were read from a single sample in a study of blood T cell repertoires in COVID-19. The data were produced by immunoSEQ multiplex PCR, yet TCRdb's version contains in-frame clones alone and is incomplete. This sample has about 480,000 clones, with nearly 90% found just once. The sample was PBMCs or T cells enriched from blood (not recorded which). The origin of the receptors is a woman younger than 30 with acute COVID-19. Both conserved end residues are part of each CDR3. A D gene is named only where the DNA matches it firmly. The size field is filled for only some rows; it gives once, few, many or a size class.

>NA|NA|TRBV27|TRBJ1-1
CASSSYDVSLVKNTEAFF
TGTGCCAGCAGTTCCTATGATGTTTCTTTGGTGAAGAACACTGAAGCTTTCTTT
>few|TRBD1|TRBV18|TRBJ2-3
CASSTTGGSTDTQYF
TGTGCCAGCTCAACAACAGGGGGATCCACAGATACGCAGTATTTT
>NA|NA|TRBV2|TRBJ2-2
CASNSENTGELFF
TGTGCCAGCAACAGTGAGAACACCGGGGAGCTGTTTTTT
>NA|NA|TRBV7-2|TRBJ1-6
CASSFPASPLHF
TGTGCCAGCAGCTTCCCAGCGTCACCCCTCCACTTT
>NA|TRBD1|TRBV3-1/TRBV3-2|TRBJ1-5
CASSQAGTGGLGQPQHF
TGTGCCAGCAGCCAAGCGGGGACAGGGGGCTTAGGTCAGCCCCAGCATTTT
>NA|TRBD1|TRBV6-4|TRBJ1-1
CASRPTGPEAFF
TGTGCCAGCAGACCGACAGGGCCTGAAGCTTTCTTT
>NA|NA|TRBV28|TRBJ1-2
CASSLAQGRGYTF
TGTGCCAGCAGTTTAGCTCAGGGCCGGGGCTACACCTTC
>NA|NA|TRBV20-1|TRBJ2-1
CSAPRAVEQFF
TGCAGTGCTCCCAGGGCCGTTGAGCAGTTCTTC
>NA|TRBD1|TRBV4-1|TRBJ1-3
CASSQSTGLGRSGNTIYF
TGCGCCAGCAGCCAATCGACAGGGTTAGGCCGCTCTGGAAACACCATATATTTT
>once|NA|TRBV14|TRBJ2-7
CASSQDGAGPEQYF
TGTGCCAGCAGCCAAGATGGGGCAGGGCCCGAGCAGTACTTC
>once|NA|TRBV6-1|TRBJ1-4
CASSEADRLNNEKLFF
TGTGCCAGCAGTGAAGCAGACAGGCTTAATAATGAAAAACTGTTTTTT
>NA|NA|TRBV7-9|TRBJ1-6
CASSLGEATYNSPLHF
TGTGCCAGCAGCTTAGGGGAGGCCACTTATAATTCACCCCTCCACTTT
>NA|TRBD2|TRBV29-1|TRBJ2-7
CSVVFSGSVEQYF
TGCAGCGTTGTTTTTAGCGGGAGCGTGGAGCAGTACTTC
>NA|TRBD1|TRBV7-9|TRBJ2-4
CASSTGQGKNIQYF
TGTGCCAGCAGCACGGGACAGGGTAAAAACATTCAGTACTTC
>NA|TRBD1|TRBV4-1|TRBJ2-3
CASSRSGTGIIDTQYF
TGCGCCAGCAGCCGCTCCGGGACAGGGATAATAGATACGCAGTATTTT
>NA|NA|TRBV2|TRBJ2-1
CASRIDSSALGQFF
TGTGCCAGCAGAATTGATTCTAGCGCCCTTGGGCAGTTCTTC
>NA|TRBD1|TRBV27|TRBJ2-7
CASSLGLTGIDEQYF
TGTGCCAGCAGTTTGGGATTGACAGGGATCGACGAGCAGTACTTC
>NA|TRBD2|TRBV7-9|TRBJ2-5
CASSSSAGGLGETQYF
TGTGCCAGCAGCTCATCAGCGGGAGGGTTGGGAGAGACCCAGTACTTC
>NA|NA|TRBV29-1|TRBJ1-4
CSVGGRNEKLFF
TGCAGCGTGGGGGGACGTAATGAAAAACTGTTTTTT
>NA|NA|TRBV15|TRBJ1-1
CATSRSRGAISEAFF
TGTGCCACCAGCAGATCCCGGGGGGCGATCTCTGAAGCTTTCTTT
>once|NA|TRBV5-1|TRBJ2-7
CASSFGLLYEQYF
TGCGCCAGCAGCTTTGGGCTTCTCTACGAGCAGTACTTC
>few|NA|TRBV3-1/TRBV3-2|TRBJ1-1
CASSPQGGAAEAFF
TGTGCCAGCAGCCCCCAGGGTGGGGCTGCTGAAGCTTTCTTT
>NA|NA|TRBV2|TRBJ1-5
CASSATGNGEPQHF
TGTGCCAGCAGTGCGACAGGCAATGGTGAGCCCCAGCATTTT
>NA|NA|TRBV6-5|TRBJ2-2
CASTGRGARTGELFF
TGTGCCAGCACGGGTCGGGGGGCACGGACCGGGGAGCTGTTTTTT
>NA|TRBD1|TRBV7-9|TRBJ1-2
CASSLIGTGQGPPNYGYTF
TGTGCCAGCAGCTTAATTGGGACGGGACAGGGACCTCCTAACTATGGCTACACCTTC
>few|NA|TRBV4-1|TRBJ2-3
CASSQGPGARRIDTQYF
TGCGCCAGCAGCCAGGGCCCAGGGGCCCGGAGGATAGATACGCAGTATTTT
>NA|TRBD1|TRBV7-9|TRBJ2-7
CASSGTASYEQYF
TGTGCCAGCAGCGGGACAGCCTCCTACGAGCAGTACTTC
>NA|NA|TRBV18|TRBJ1-5
CASSPGQDQPQHF
TGTGCCAGCTCACCGGGGCAGGATCAGCCCCAGCATTTT
>NA|TRBD2|TRBV27|TRBJ2-7
CASSQRGPYEQYF
TGTGCCAGCTCGCAGCGGGGGCCCTACGAGCAGTACTTC
>NA|NA|TRBV7-6|TRBJ1-1
CASSQDSVEAFF
TGTGCCAGCAGCCAGGACAGCGTTGAAGCTTTCTTT
>NA|NA|TRBV6-2/TRBV6-3|TRBJ1-1
CASSSTGFYTEAFF
TGTGCCAGCAGTTCCACAGGGTTTTATACTGAAGCTTTCTTT
>NA|TRBD1|TRBV6-2/TRBV6-3|TRBJ1-2
CASSRPGQGNYGYTF
TGTGCCAGCAGTCGTCCGGGACAGGGGAACTATGGCTACACCTTC
>few|TRBD1|TRBV4-1|TRBJ1-5
CASSHTYRGQPQHF
TGCGCCAGCAGTCATACTTACAGGGGACAGCCCCAGCATTTT
>NA|TRBD1|TRBV6-6|TRBJ2-7
CASRVLSGQGSEQYF
TGTGCCAGCAGGGTACTCTCGGGACAGGGTTCCGAGCAGTACTTC
>NA|NA|TRBV9|TRBJ2-5
CASSAFPGAEETQYF
TGTGCCAGCAGCGCCTTCCCAGGGGCCGAAGAGACCCAGTACTTC
>NA|NA|TRBV2|TRBJ1-6
CASSERTGVGNSPLHF
TGTGCCAGCAGTGAACGAACAGGAGTAGGGAATTCACCCCTCCACTTT
>NA|NA|TRBV19|TRBJ2-3
CASSRGFWTDTQYF
TGTGCCAGTTCTAGGGGGTTTTGGACAGATACGCAGTATTTT
>NA|NA|TRBV11-2|TRBJ1-3
CASSEQGYGNTIYF
TGTGCCAGCAGCGAACAGGGTTATGGAAACACCATATATTTT
>NA|NA|TRBV5-1|TRBJ1-4
CASTLGGEISGKLFF
TGCGCCAGCACTTTAGGGGGGGAGATTTCGGGAAAACTGTTTTTT
>NA|NA|TRBV5-4|TRBJ1-6
CASSLGREVYNSPLHF
TGTGCCAGCAGCTTGGGCAGGGAGGTATATAATTCACCCCTCCACTTT